This is a list of T cell receptor beta chains from one sample in a study of T cells in Graves' hyperthyroidism and ophthalmopathy. In TCRdb, the multiplex PCR reads were re-called with MiXCR into one record per CDR3 protein. The data hold some 510,000 distinct CDR3 sequences, with around 20% observed a single time. The sequencing sample was made of blood. These receptors were collected from a man aged 18 to 29 with Graves' hyperthyroidism. Both conserved end residues are part of each CDR3. D genes are given only for firm matches. Some rows mark clone size as missing; the rest say once, few, many or name a class of expanded clone.

TRBV12-3/TRBV12-4	TRBD1	many	TRBJ1-2	CASSLKTGYGYGYTF	TGTGCCAGCAGTCTTAAGACAGGGTACGGCTATGGCTACACCTTC
TRBV10-3	-	many	TRBJ2-7	CAISEYSGEQYF	TGTGCCATCAGTGAGTACAGCGGTGAGCAGTACTTC
TRBV5-1	TRBD2	few	TRBJ2-1	CASSLEASGIFEQFF	TGCGCCAGCAGCTTGGAGGCTAGCGGGATATTTGAGCAGTTCTTC
TRBV7-9	TRBD2	-	TRBJ2-2	CASIPLAGKNTGELFF	TGTGCCAGTATTCCCCTAGCGGGGAAAAACACCGGGGAGCTGTTTTTT
TRBV6-1	-	many	TRBJ1-3	CASSEWTDYSGNTIYF	TGTGCCAGCAGTGAGTGGACAGACTACTCTGGAAACACCATATATTTT
TRBV12-3/TRBV12-4	-	many	TRBJ2-6	CASSRTPGANVLTF	TGTGCCAGCAGTCGTACCCCTGGGGCCAACGTCCTGACTTTC
TRBV4-1	-	few	TRBJ1-2	CASSQDQTQDLISNYGYTF	TGCGCCAGCAGCCAAGACCAAACTCAGGACCTCATCTCTAACTATGGCTACACCTTC
TRBV19	-	many	TRBJ1-5	CASSPASNQPQHF	TGTGCCAGTAGCCCCGCAAGCAATCAGCCCCAGCATTTT
TRBV12-3/TRBV12-4	TRBD1	many	TRBJ2-7	CASSFRTGDYEQYF	TGTGCCAGCAGTTTTAGGACAGGGGACTACGAGCAGTACTTC
TRBV6-5	-	many	TRBJ2-2	CAGKALDDTGELFF	TGTGCCGGCAAAGCTTTGGATGACACCGGGGAGCTGTTTTTT
TRBV27	-	once	TRBJ1-2	CASSPRVGIYGYTF	TGTGCCAGCAGCCCCCGCGTGGGGATCTATGGCTACACCTTC
TRBV6-2/TRBV6-3	-	many	TRBJ2-2	CASRAGVRHTGELFF	TGTGCCAGCAGGGCTGGAGTACGACACACCGGGGAGCTGTTTTTT
TRBV28	TRBD1	many	TRBJ2-2	CASSPGPGTVNTGELFF	TGTGCCAGCAGTCCCGGCCCTGGGACAGTGAACACCGGGGAGCTGTTTTTT
TRBV11-2	-	many	TRBJ2-5	CASSPDYVKTQYF	TGTGCCAGCAGCCCCGACTATGTGAAGACCCAGTACTTC
TRBV20-1	-	many	TRBJ1-5	CSASPPGVHQPQHF	TGCAGTGCTAGCCCCCCAGGTGTGCATCAGCCCCAGCATTTT
TRBV20-1	-	-	TRBJ2-5	CSASPGNETQYF	TGCAGTGCTAGTCCCGGGAACGAGACCCAGTACTTC
TRBV19	TRBD1	many	TRBJ1-5	CASIYGRDRVDQPQHF	TGTGCCAGTATCTACGGTAGGGACAGGGTTGATCAGCCCCAGCATTTT
TRBV4-2	TRBD1	-	TRBJ2-7	CASSQDQDRAWSEQYF	TGTGCCAGCAGCCAGGATCAGGACAGGGCATGGAGCGAGCAGTACTTC
TRBV20-1	-	many	TRBJ2-6	CSAREDGANVLTF	TGCAGTGCTAGAGAGGATGGGGCCAACGTCCTGACTTTC
TRBV6-1	-	-	TRBJ1-1	CASSEHGVAEAFF	TGTGCCAGCAGTGAACATGGGGTAGCTGAAGCTTTCTTT
TRBV7-2	-	many	TRBJ1-1	CASSIRPNTEAFF	TGTGCCAGCAGCATTCGGCCGAACACTGAAGCTTTCTTT
TRBV4-1	TRBD2	-	TRBJ2-5	CASSQDRASGDKTQYF	TGCGCCAGCAGCCAAGATCGGGCTAGCGGGGATAAGACCCAGTACTTC
TRBV28	-	-	TRBJ2-7	CASSSPRRGEQYF	TGTGCCAGCAGTTCACCACGGCGGGGCGAGCAGTACTTC
TRBV27	-	many	TRBJ2-2	CASSSLSNGELFF	TGTGCCAGCAGTTCCCTCTCCAACGGGGAGCTGTTTTTT
TRBV27	-	many	TRBJ2-7	CASSFSGLGEQYF	TGTGCCAGCAGTTTCTCCGGGCTCGGGGAGCAGTACTTC
TRBV19	-	many	TRBJ1-5	CASSMGSGNQPQHF	TGTGCCAGTAGTATGGGGTCTGGGAATCAGCCCCAGCATTTT
TRBV9	TRBD1	many	TRBJ2-7	CASSADQGVNEQYF	TGTGCCAGCAGCGCAGATCAGGGGGTCAACGAGCAGTACTTC
TRBV12-3/TRBV12-4	TRBD2	medium-sized	TRBJ2-5	CASSFGTSGGRETQYF	TGTGCCAGCAGTTTCGGGACTAGCGGAGGAAGAGAGACCCAGTACTTC
TRBV28	-	many	TRBJ1-6	CASRKGGQGSPLHF	TGTGCCAGCAGGAAAGGGGGTCAAGGGTCACCCCTCCACTTT
TRBV19	-	-	TRBJ1-1	CASMNSLGMNTEAFF	TGTGCCAGTATGAACTCCTTAGGGATGAACACTGAAGCTTTCTTT
TRBV12-3/TRBV12-4	-	many	TRBJ1-1	CASNLGQGKAFF	TGTGCCAGCAACCTCGGCCAGGGTAAAGCTTTCTTT
TRBV12-3/TRBV12-4	TRBD2	many	TRBJ2-7	CASSSSGGTYEQYF	TGTGCCAGCAGTTCTAGCGGGGGCACCTACGAGCAGTACTTC
TRBV12-3/TRBV12-4	TRBD1	many	TRBJ1-2	CASSLVGQALGYTF	TGTGCCAGCAGTTTAGTCGGACAGGCATTGGGCTACACCTTC
TRBV19	TRBD2	few	TRBJ2-2	CASSVRLAGATGELFF	TGTGCCAGTAGTGTCCGACTAGCGGGGGCCACCGGGGAGCTGTTTTTT
TRBV2	-	many	TRBJ2-7	CASMYRSSYEQYF	TGTGCCAGCATGTACCGGTCCTCCTACGAGCAGTACTTC
TRBV18	TRBD1	-	TRBJ2-5	CASSPYGTAKETQYF	TGTGCCAGCTCACCCTACGGGACAGCTAAAGAGACCCAGTACTTC
TRBV20-1	-	many	TRBJ2-5	CSARIGPGETQYF	TGCAGTGCTCGGATCGGTCCTGGGGAGACCCAGTACTTC
TRBV11-2	TRBD1	many	TRBJ1-3	CASSYRPGQGLGNTIYF	TGTGCCAGCAGCTACCGACCGGGACAGGGGCTCGGAAACACCATATATTTT
TRBV5-1	TRBD1	-	TRBJ2-1	CASSLDRGTYNEQFF	TGCGCCAGCAGCTTGGACAGGGGGACCTACAATGAGCAGTTCTTC
TRBV15	TRBD1	-	TRBJ1-2	CATSSNDRVYGYTF	TGTGCCACCAGCAGCAACGACAGGGTTTATGGCTACACCTTC
TRBV7-9	-	few	TRBJ2-7	CASSPGTHEQYF	TGTGCCAGCAGCCCAGGGACCCACGAGCAGTACTTC
TRBV27	-	many	TRBJ2-7	CASSSGPNGEQYF	TGTGCCAGCAGTTCGGGACCCAATGGTGAGCAGTACTTC
TRBV11-1	-	many	TRBJ2-7	CASSATGPGYEQYF	TGTGCCAGCAGCGCCACCGGACCGGGGTACGAGCAGTACTTC
TRBV15	-	few	TRBJ1-2	CATSSLTGTPSGGYTF	TGTGCCACCAGCAGCCTTACCGGGACACCCAGCGGTGGCTACACCTTC
TRBV6-2/TRBV6-3	-	many	TRBJ1-2	CASQGLRGYTF	TGTGCCAGCCAGGGGCTGCGCGGCTACACCTTC
TRBV28	-	-	TRBJ2-7	CASSRTRGNYDQYF	TGTGCCAGCAGTAGGACCCGAGGAAACTACGATCAGTACTTC
TRBV11-2	-	many	TRBJ2-4	CASSLDGGIAKNIQYF	TGTGCCAGCAGCTTAGATGGAGGGATAGCCAAAAACATTCAGTACTTC
TRBV19	-	many	TRBJ1-3	CASRLSSGNTIYF	TGTGCCAGTAGACTGAGCTCTGGAAACACCATATATTTT
TRBV6-2/TRBV6-3	TRBD1	many	TRBJ2-6	CASSYSSGTGLTSGANVLTF	TGTGCCAGCAGTTACTCGTCCGGGACAGGCCTAACCTCTGGGGCCAACGTCCTGACTTTC
TRBV7-9	TRBD1	many	TRBJ2-4	CASSPHGTGIVAKNIQYF	TGTGCCAGCAGCCCCCACGGGACAGGGATCGTAGCCAAAAACATTCAGTACTTC
TRBV19	TRBD1	-	TRBJ1-1	CASSEIQGLGTEAFF	TGTGCCAGTAGTGAAATACAGGGGCTGGGCACTGAAGCTTTCTTT
TRBV6-1	-	many	TRBJ1-2	CASSERGNYGYTF	TGTGCCAGCAGTGAAAGAGGGAACTATGGCTACACCTTC
TRBV4-1	-	few	TRBJ2-5	CASSQLPVTFGEAQYF	TGCGCCAGCAGCCAACTTCCGGTAACATTTGGGGAGGCCCAGTACTTC